The present entry profiles one T cell receptor (beta chain) with its context. CDR3 length: 16 amino acids. Germline-derived CDR1 and CDR2 are SGHTA and FQGNSA. Trimming left V 2 bases short and J 5 bases short, with 18 bases between. These data come from a study of blood T cell repertoires in COVID-19. Study-wide background: COVID-19 samples from acute and convalescent phases originated in the United States, Italy and Spain. Sample material is recorded as cDNA or gDNA derived from T cells, B-cell-depleted T cells, or PBMCs.

In the original analysis: Amplified reference gene primers provided the basis for estimating nucleated cell counts. Produced via immunoSEQ multiplex PCR; TCRdb's table is partial and in-frame only. V and J calls and clone size are given by that table; D and trimming were obtained from the DNA. In the table there are some 290,000 clones, about 90% of which are singletons. Sequencing was performed on peripheral blood. The chain is built from TRBV7-2 and TRBJ2-5; D not resolved. The sequence was collected from a woman in her forties or fifties who had recovered from COVID-19. Here the CDR3 DNA reads TGTGCCAGCAGCTTAAGGCGGTGGTACGAGAGGGAGACCCAGTACTTC. Translating gives CASSLRRWYERETQYF. Filled out from reference TRBV7-2 and TRBJ2-5, the complete variable domain reads GAGVSQSPSNKVTEKGKDVELRCDPISGHTALYWYRQSLGQGLEFLIYFQGNSAPDKSGLPSDRFSAERTGGSVSTLTIQRTQQEDSAVYLCASSLRRWYERETQYFGPGTRLLVL.